A single sample gave rise to the 2 T cell receptor beta chains below, sequenced in a study of OX40 agonist ivuxolimab in advanced cancers. TCRdb keeps only in-frame clones here, not all; method: immunoSEQ multiplex PCR. The table lists about 26,000 clones, 75% to 85% of them singletons. Sequenced material: CD4+ or CD8+ T cells sorted from blood, taken in a trial of the OX40 agonist ivuxolimab. Every receptor here comes from an adult with an advanced solid tumor such as melanoma, head and neck, liver or kidney cancer.

In its sample, this clone ranks as medium-sized. Other nucleotide sequences from this sample produce the same CDR3. This chain links TRBV6-1 with TRBJ1-5, with 8 positions matching TRBD1. V gave up 5 bases and J gave up 1 base; unmatched junction bases: 4. From germline, CDR1 is MNHNS and CDR2 SASEGT. This CDR3 has 15 residues. DNA for the CDR3: TGTGCCAGCAGTTCTTACAGGGGGAGCAATCAGCCCCAGCATTTT. This encodes CASSSYRGSNQPQHF.

This clone was seen a few times. V and J are TRBV27 and TRBJ2-7; 7 nucleotides line up with TRBD1. The CDR3 sequence is 16 residues long. V lost 5 bases to trimming and J lost 2 bases; unmatched junction nucleotides: 12. Germline V lookup: CDR1 MNHEY, CDR2 SMNVEV (reference sequence). The CDR3 protein is CASSPPHRGPAYEQYF. As DNA, the CDR3 is TGTGCCAGCAGTCCCCCCCACAGGGGACCTGCCTACGAGCAGTACTTC.